One sample yielded the 24 T cell receptor beta chains listed below, sequenced in a study of T cells after yellow fever vaccination. TCRdb recomputed calls from the 5' RACE reads with MiXCR, one row per CDR3 protein. The sample holds hundreds of thousands of distinct CDR3 sequences; roughly 8.3% are singletons and the top ten take approximately 18%. The input for sequencing was PBMCs, taken more than 35 days after the first yellow fever vaccination. The receptors shown here come from a man aged 18 to 35 who received the YFV17D yellow fever vaccine.

This clonotype occurred a few times. The V gene is TRBV12-3 or TRBV12-4, the J gene TRBJ1-6; D possibly corresponds to TRBD1 (6 bases). The V end was cut by 6 bases, the J end by 10 bases, with 16 bases between. The CDR3 has 14 residues. The CDR3 DNA follows: TGTGCCAGCAGCCCCACAGGGTATGAATCACCCCTCCACTTT. Translation gives CASSPTGYESPLHF.

V usage is TRBV11-2 and J usage is TRBJ2-1; no definite D call. Germline loops: CDR1 SGHAT, CDR2 FQNNGV. Deletions cut 2 bases from V and 5 bases from J, with 10 bases between. The CDR3 extends over 14 amino acids. The CDR3 DNA reads as TGTGCCAGCAGCTTAAGGAATAGGGACAATGAGCAGTTCTTC. This codes for CASSLRNRDNEQFF.

This clonotype has more than one count but fewer than ten. Here the CDR3 reads CASRFSGGTDTQYF. Here the CDR3 DNA reads TGTGCCAGCAGGTTTAGCGGGGGGACAGATACGCAGTATTTT. This chain joins TRBV7-3 and TRBJ2-3, with 10 bases that match TRBD2. This CDR3 is 14 amino acids long. J gave up 3 bases and V 6 bases, and 3 bases lay outside the gene matches. Germline assignment: CDR1 SGHTA and CDR2 FQGTGA. Based on the CDR3 plus reference TRBV7-3 and TRBJ2-3, the full variable domain is GAGVSQTPSNKVTEKGKYVELRCDPISGHTALYWYRQSLGQGPEFLIYFQGTGAADDSGLPNDRFFAVRPEGSVSTLKIQRTERGDSAVYLCASRFSGGTDTQYFGPGTRLTVL.

This clonotype was counted ten times or more. The V and J genes are TRBV20-1 and TRBJ1-6; perhaps TRBD1 as D (5 bases). The CDR3 runs to 14 residues. The V and J ends lost 4 bases and 3 bases respectively, with 10 bases between them. Germline-derived CDR1 and CDR2 are DFQATT and SNEGSKA (reference sequence). The CDR3 DNA follows: TGCAGTGCTATCTCGACAGTCTATAATTCACCCCTCCACTTT. It codes for CSAISTVYNSPLHF.

The table lists this clonotype with many counts. The chain combines TRBV10-3 with TRBJ2-7; 10 bases fit TRBD2. The CDR3 has 17 amino acids. CDR1 ENHRY and CDR2 SYGVKD come from the germline V gene. J gave up 0 bases and V 0 bases, and 5 bases lay outside the gene matches. This chain's CDR3 is CAISESLAGDHSYEQYF. CDR3 DNA sequence: TGTGCCATCAGTGAGTCGCTAGCGGGGGACCACTCCTACGAGCAGTACTTC.

The chain combines TRBV11-2 with TRBJ1-2; D may be TRBD1 (6 bases). This CDR3 region has 14 residues. Trimming took off 2 bases at V and 7 bases at J, with 14 bases between the two ends. Germline loops: CDR1 SGHAT, CDR2 FQNNGV. The CDR3 nucleotides are TGTGCCAGCAGCTTAACTACAGGGATCGCTGGCTACACCTTC. As protein: CASSLTTGIAGYTF. Full variable domain (missing parts from reference TRBV11-2 and TRBJ1-2): EAGVAQSPRYKIIEKRQSVAFWCNPISGHATLYWYQQILGQGPKLLIQFQNNGVVDDSQLPKDRFSAERLKGVDSTLKIQPAKLEDSAVYLCASSLTTGIAGYTFGSGTRLTVV.

This clonotype occurred a few times. The chain combines TRBV7-9 with TRBJ2-7; 11 nucleotides align to TRBD1. After removal of 4 bases from V and 3 bases from J, the junction contained 5 bases not matched to a gene. Germline values: CDR1 SEHNR, CDR2 FQNEAQ (reference sequence). The CDR3 sequence is 15 residues long. CDR3 amino acids: CASSSPGQGDYEQYF. DNA for the CDR3: TGTGCCAGCAGCTCGCCGGGACAGGGGGACTACGAGCAGTACTTC.

This clonotype was recorded a few times. CDR3: CASSLGSMAEAFF. CDR3 coding DNA: TGTGCCAGCAGCTTAGGGTCTATGGCAGAAGCTTTCTTT. The rearrangement uses TRBV7-6 and TRBJ1-1, with unresolved D. The V and J ends lost 1 base and 8 bases respectively, with 11 bases between them. Germline loops: CDR1 SGHVS, CDR2 FNYEAQ. The CDR3 loop spans 13 amino acids.

The genes are TRBV4-3 and TRBJ2-1; D is perhaps TRBD2 (7 bases). The CDR3 totals 16 residues. In germline, CDR1 is LGHNA, CDR2 YSLEER. Trimming shortened V by 0 bases and J by 7 bases, and 16 bases separated the two germline ends. The CDR3 DNA sequence: TGCGCCAGCAGCCAAGATCCGGGGGGCCCCACGAATGAGCAGTTCTTC. This sequence encodes CASSQDPGGPTNEQFF.

There are a few counts of this clonotype. This chain links TRBV20-1 with TRBJ2-3; TRBD1 might be the D (6 bases). Germline CDR1 and CDR2: DFQATT and SNEGSKA (reference sequence). The CDR3 totals 14 residues. The CDR3 coding sequence is TGCAGCCTCTGGGGGCGAGACCTCACAGATACGCAGTATTTT. Translation: CSLWGRDLTDTQYF.

J is TRBJ2-5 and V is TRBV7-6; tentatively, D is TRBD1 or TRBD2 (5 bases each). CDR1 is SGHVS and CDR2 is FNYEAQ in the germline V gene. V was pared by 1 base and J by 1 base, with 10 bases between. The CDR3 loop spans 15 amino acids. The DNA for the CDR3 is TGTGCCAGCAGCTTAGTGAGGGGCAGCCAAGAGACCCAGTACTTC. Its translation: CASSLVRGSQETQYF.

This clonotype was counted a few times. The chain recombines TRBV5-1 with TRBJ2-7; weak D call: TRBD1 (7 bases). CDR3 size: 15 residues. Germline V gene data show CDR1 as SGHRS and CDR2 as YFSETQ. Trimming pared 0 bases from V and 7 bases from J, leaving 17 bases between. For the CDR3, the DNA is TGCGCCAGCAGCTTGGGGGGGGCAGGGGGACAGGAGCAGTACGTC. It codes for CASSLGGAGGQEQYV.

The chain links TRBV7-2 to TRBJ1-2; TRBD1 might be the D (6 bases). Trimming shortened V by 6 bases and J by 5 bases, and 16 bases separated the two germline ends. The CDR3 contains 14 residues. CDR1 and CDR2 from the germline V gene are SGHTA and FQGNSA. CDR3 residues: CASRVTGLQYGYTF. Here the CDR3 DNA reads TGTGCCAGCAGGGTAACAGGGCTCCAGTATGGCTACACCTTC. The variable domain in full, completed from reference TRBV7-2 and TRBJ1-2, reads GAGVSQSPSNKVTEKGKDVELRCDPISGHTALYWYRQSLGQGLEFLIYFQGNSAPDKSGLPSDRFSAERTGGSVSTLTIQRTQQEDSAVYLCASRVTGLQYGYTFGSGTRLTVV.

The chain recombines TRBV6-1 with TRBJ2-7; D perhaps matches TRBD1 (5 bases). CDR1 is MNHNS and CDR2 is SASEGT in the germline V gene. Trimming stripped 6 bases from V and 2 bases from J, with 14 bases between. The CDR3 loop spans 14 amino acids. Written as DNA, the CDR3 is TGTGCCAGCAGCCGACAGCCCGGGCCCTACGAGCAGTACGTC. As protein: CASSRQPGPYEQYV.

This clonotype was found a few times. The chain uses TRBV12-3 or TRBV12-4 and TRBJ2-2; 8 positions agree with TRBD2. The V gene end was trimmed by 6 bases and the J gene end by 6 bases; junction bases not matched to a gene: 9. This CDR3 has 15 residues. CDR3 amino acids: CASSRVGGGSGELFF. DNA for the CDR3: TGTGCCAGCAGCCGCGTCGGGGGGGGGTCCGGGGAGCTGTTTTTT.

This clonotype was counted between two and nine times. This chain joins TRBV7-9 and TRBJ2-3; 12 bases are shared with TRBD2. V lost 6 bases and J lost 7; bases outside the gene matches: 8. The CDR3 is made up of 15 amino acids. CDR1 is SEHNR and CDR2 is FQNEAQ in the germline V gene (reference sequence). This CDR3 reads CASRPTSGGTHTQYF. CDR3 nucleotides: TGTGCCAGCAGGCCAACTAGCGGGGGGACTCATACGCAGTATTTT.

The V gene is TRBV18, the J gene TRBJ2-3, with 9 bases matching TRBD1. Trimming at V came to 7 bases and at J to 7 bases, leaving 6 bases not matched to a gene. The length of the CDR3 is 13 residues. The V gene's germline CDR1 is KGHSH and CDR2 LQKENI. The CDR3, as DNA: TGTGCCAGCTGGGACAGGGCGGAACATACGCAGTATTTT. Translating it yields CASWDRAEHTQYF.

This clonotype was observed a handful of times. The chain joins TRBV5-4 to TRBJ2-3; perhaps TRBD2 as D (7 bases). V dropped 0 bases and J dropped 2 bases, with 13 bases sitting between them. From germline, CDR1 is SGHNT and CDR2 YYREEE (reference sequence). This CDR3 spans 16 amino acids. Here the CDR3 reads CASSLGRGAPTDTQYF. CDR3 coding DNA: TGTGCCAGCAGCTTGGGTCGGGGGGCGCCCACAGATACGCAGTATTTT.

The rearrangement joins TRBV24-1 to TRBJ2-1; possibly TRBD2 for D (5 bases). V lost 6 bases to trimming and J lost 1 base, with 6 bases between them. Germline-derived CDR1 and CDR2 are KGHDR and SFDVKD. CDR3 length: 13 amino acids. The CDR3 bases are TGTGCCACCAGTCCGGGATCCTACAATGAGCAGTTCTTC. Its translation: CATSPGSYNEQFF.

The chain joins TRBV7-2 to TRBJ1-1; no firm D call. Per germline, CDR1 SGHTA and CDR2 FQGNSA. The germline V and J ends were trimmed by 2 bases and 3 bases, with 7 bases remaining between them. The CDR3 consists of 13 residues. In DNA form, the CDR3 reads TGTGCCAGCAGCTTAAGGTTGGACACTGAAGCTTTCTTT. This sequence encodes CASSLRLDTEAFF.

The rearrangement links TRBV29-1 to TRBJ1-2; a possible D gene is TRBD1 (6 bases). The germline CDR1 and CDR2 sequences are SQVTM and ANQGSEA. V lost 7 bases and J 1 base, leaving 13 bases between the germline ends. The CDR3 totals 13 residues. DNA of the CDR3: TGCAGCGCTCGACAGGATAATAACTATGGCTACACCTTC. This translates into CSARQDNNYGYTF.

This clonotype came up many times. V usage is TRBV20-1 and J usage is TRBJ1-1, with TRBD1 matching 7 bases. The J segment lost 4 bases and the V segment lost 6 bases, leaving 8 bases of the junction unmatched. The CDR3 extends over 13 amino acids. Germline V gives CDR1 DFQATT, CDR2 SNEGSKA (reference sequence). For the CDR3, the DNA is TGCAGTGCCCTAGGGGGCGCCGGCACTGAAGCTTTCTTT. This sequence encodes CSALGGAGTEAFF.

This clonotype has ten or more counts. V gene TRBV6-1 combines with J gene TRBJ2-1; TRBD1 matches at 7 bases. Trimming cost V 6 bases and J 14 bases; bases outside gene matches: 16. The CDR3 consists of 14 residues. Germline CDR1 MNHNS, CDR2 SASEGT. The CDR3 spells CASSLNTGARVEFF. The DNA of the CDR3 is TGTGCCAGCAGCCTCAATACAGGGGCCCGAGTGGAGTTCTTC.

This clonotype occurred many times. The genes are TRBV5-1 and TRBJ2-3, with D perhaps being TRBD1 or TRBD2 (5 bases each). Germline CDR1 is SGHRS and CDR2 is YFSETQ. Trimming shortened V by 2 bases and J by 4 bases, and 23 bases separated the two germline ends. The CDR3 has 18 residues. CDR3 in DNA: TGCGCCAGCAGCTTTCGGTTTCAAGGGACCCCCGTGGCAGATACGCAGTATTTT. Its protein is CASSFRFQGTPVADTQYF.